Each of the 30 T cell receptor beta chains below was sequenced from the same sample in a study of blood T cell repertoires in COVID-19 (TCRdb year 2020). Library preparation employed the immunoSEQ multiplex PCR assay. TCRdb took this table from immuneACCESS and kept in-frame rearrangements with V and J called. Such tables lack part of the clones; where checked against another copy, unresolved V genes explain under half of the gap, and the rest is unexplained. The sample records 190,000 or so clones, around 87% of which are singletons. The top ten constitute approximately 2.7% of the sample. Sequencing input: peripheral blood. These receptors all stem from a man in his forties or fifties with active or convalescent COVID-19.

This chain joins TRBV5-3 and TRBJ1-5; possibly TRBD1 for D (6 bases). TRBV5-3 is an open reading frame whose function is uncertain. V shed 4 bases and J shed 3 bases, with 17 bases lying between them. The CDR3 has 16 amino acids. DNA for the CDR3: TGTGCCAGAAGCCGTGTAGAGACAGGACCCAATCAGCCCCAGCATTTT. Protein: CARSRVETGPNQPQHF.

J is TRBJ1-6 and V is TRBV15, with D possibly being TRBD1 (5 bases). CDR3 size: 17 residues. V was trimmed by 0 bases and J by 0 bases, leaving 9 bases between them. Germline V gene lookup returns CDR1 LNHNV and CDR2 YYDKDF (reference sequence). This CDR3 reads CATSRDGGSSYNSPLHF. The CDR3 nucleotides are TGTGCCACCAGCAGAGATGGGGGGAGCTCCTATAATTCACCCCTCCACTTT.

The chain carries TRBV30 and TRBJ1-3; tentative D call: TRBD1 (6 bases). Deletions cut 2 bases from V and 0 bases from J, with 14 bases between. Per the germline V gene, CDR1 is GTSNPN and CDR2 is SVGIG (reference sequence). The length of the CDR3 is 16 residues. The CDR3 DNA is TGTGCCTGGAGTACCATGGACAGAAGCTCTGGAAACACCATATATTTT. Translated, it gives CAWSTMDRSSGNTIYF.

This clone was counted a single time. V is TRBV19 and J is TRBJ2-1, with 7 bases aligning to TRBD1. CDR3 length: 14 residues. V dropped 6 bases and J dropped 7; count of bases not matched to a gene: 9. Germline V lookup: CDR1 LNHDA, CDR2 SQIVND (reference sequence). CDR3 residues: CASSARGRRNEQFF. CDR3 coding DNA: TGTGCCAGTAGCGCGAGGGGGCGTAGGAATGAGCAGTTCTTC.

The genes are TRBV6-1 and TRBJ1-5; the D is unclear. Germline CDR1 reads MNHNS; CDR2 reads SASEGT. Trimming took 3 bases from V and 4 from J, leaving 13 bases between them. The CDR3 loop spans 15 amino acids. The CDR3 DNA follows: TGTGCCAGCAGTGATCTATGGGAGGGTAATCAGCCCCAGCATTTT. Its protein product is CASSDLWEGNQPQHF.

V is TRBV6-5 and J is TRBJ2-1; TRBD2 matches at 8 bases. With 7 bases clipped from V and 4 bases from J, the junction kept 6 bases outside the gene matches. The CDR3 extends over 14 amino acids. In germline, CDR1 is MNHEY, CDR2 SVGAGI. CDR3 DNA sequence: TGTGCCAGCAAGGGGCGGGGGGCTTACAATGAGCAGTTCTTC. Protein: CASKGRGAYNEQFF.

This clone was counted between two and nine times. The chain recombines TRBV19 with TRBJ1-5, with a weak D call TRBD1 (5 bases). Germline V gene lookup returns CDR1 LNHDA and CDR2 SQIVND (reference sequence). The CDR3 runs 14 residues. The V gene lost 3 bases and the J gene lost 2 bases, with 8 bases spanning the gap. For the CDR3, the DNA is TGTGCCAGTAGTATCGGCAGGGGCAATCAGCCCCAGCATTTT. It is translated as CASSIGRGNQPQHF.

Note on this clone: The same CDR3 arises from other DNA sequences in this sample as well. The V call is TRBV14, the J call TRBJ2-1; a possible D gene is TRBD1 (6 bases). The germline V gene encodes CDR1 SGHDN and CDR2 FVKESK. This CDR3 has 13 residues. V lost 1 base, J lost 6 bases, and 7 bases lay in between. The CDR3 DNA reads as TGTGCCAGCAGCCAAGTCAGGGGCAATGAGCAGTTCTTC. This encodes CASSQVRGNEQFF.

The V and J genes are TRBV5-1 and TRBJ2-2, with 10 positions matching TRBD1. The CDR3 runs 15 residues. Germline CDR1 SGHRS, CDR2 YFSETQ. V gave up 3 bases and J gave up 5 bases; unmatched junction bases: 4. The DNA for the CDR3 is TGCGCCAGCAGCTGGACAGGGGGGAAAACCGGGGAGCTGTTTTTT. It yields the protein CASSWTGGKTGELFF.

The V and J genes are TRBV5-1 and TRBJ2-6; D not certain. The CDR3 loop spans 17 amino acids. Germline V gene data show CDR1 as SGHRS and CDR2 as YFSETQ. V was cut by 0 bases and J by 0 bases, with 10 bases left in between. CDR3 sequence: CASSLGFTDSGANVLTF. CDR3 nucleotide sequence: TGCGCCAGCAGCTTGGGATTTACTGACTCTGGGGCCAACGTCCTGACTTTC. The entire variable domain, with the rest obtained from reference TRBV5-1 and TRBJ2-6, is as follows: KAGVTQTPRYLIKTRGQQVTLSCSPISGHRSVSWYQQTPGQGLQFLFEYFSETQRNKGNFPGRFSGRQFSNSRSEMNVSTLELGDSALYLCASSLGFTDSGANVLTFGAGSRLTVL.

This clone came up once. V usage is TRBV10-2 and J usage is TRBJ1-6; the D gene is possibly TRBD1 (5 bases). This CDR3 has 15 residues. Germline CDR1 and CDR2: WSHSY and SAAADI. Trimming left V 6 bases short and J 0 bases short, with 9 bases between. The DNA for the CDR3 is TGCGCCAGCAGCGACCAGGGCTCCTATAATTCACCCCTCCACTTT. It specifies CASSDQGSYNSPLHF.

The V gene is TRBV19, the J gene TRBJ2-1, with a weak D call TRBD2 (6 bases). Germline-derived CDR1 and CDR2 are LNHDA and SQIVND (reference sequence). Trimming took off 8 bases at V and 1 base at J, with 15 bases between the two ends. CDR3 length equals 15 residues. CDR3 loop: CASRLGSNSYNEQFF. In DNA form, the CDR3 reads TGTGCCAGTCGACTAGGGAGTAATTCCTACAATGAGCAGTTCTTC.

The chain carries TRBV6-2 or TRBV6-3 and TRBJ1-4; TRBD1 is a possible D gene (5 bases). The V gene lost 4 bases and the J gene lost 2 bases, with 8 bases spanning the gap. Germline loops: CDR1 MNHEY, CDR2 SVGEGT. This CDR3 is built from 14 residues. The chain's CDR3 is CASSWGTTNEKLFF. The CDR3 DNA sequence: TGTGCCAGCAGTTGGGGCACGACTAATGAAAAACTGTTTTTT.

The V call is TRBV7-2, the J call TRBJ1-1; the D gene is possibly TRBD1 (6 bases). The V end lost 4 bases, the J end lost 2 bases, and 14 bases lay between the germline ends. The length of the CDR3 is 15 residues. Germline-derived CDR1 and CDR2 are SGHTA and FQGNSA. CDR3 loop: CASSYTGLVNTEAFF. The CDR3 DNA follows: TGTGCCAGCAGCTACACAGGGTTAGTCAACACTGAAGCTTTCTTT.

The rearrangement uses TRBV7-2 and TRBJ2-1; the D is unclear. The CDR3 consists of 13 residues. V was shortened by 3 bases and J by 9 bases, with 12 bases between the two germline ends. CDR1 and CDR2 from the germline V gene are SGHTA and FQGNSA. The CDR3 sequence: CASSLASYGEQFF. The CDR3 DNA reads TGTGCCAGCAGCTTGGCTAGTTACGGTGAGCAGTTCTTC.

The rearrangement uses TRBV5-1 and TRBJ1-3; weak D call: TRBD1 (5 bases). V was cut by 4 bases and J by 5 bases, with 16 bases left in between. CDR1 and CDR2 from the germline V gene are SGHRS and YFSETQ. CDR3 size: 15 residues. CDR3 nucleotide sequence: TGCGCCAGCAGCCTCAGCCAGGGAGGCAGAAACACCATATATTTT. This gives the protein CASSLSQGGRNTIYF.

The chain uses TRBV2 and TRBJ1-5; no clear D. V shed 4 bases and J shed 4 bases, with 14 bases lying between them. The CDR3 consists of 15 residues. Germline V CDR1 and CDR2: SNHLY, FYNNEI. The CDR3 loop is CASSARATRNQPQHF. The DNA of the CDR3 is TGTGCCAGCAGTGCGCGGGCAACGCGAAATCAGCCCCAGCATTTT.

This chain connects TRBV6-5 to TRBJ1-2; D is unclear. Trimming removed 2 bases at V and 1 base at J, with 8 bases between. This CDR3 has 14 residues. The germline gives CDR1 MNHEY, CDR2 SVGAGI. CDR3 region: CASSYAAVNYGYTF. The CDR3 DNA reads TGTGCCAGCAGTTACGCGGCGGTTAACTATGGCTACACCTTC.

The J gene is TRBJ2-3, the V gene TRBV3-1 (or the pseudogene TRBV3-2); no reliable D call. CDR3 length: 13 residues. The V end was cut by 0 bases, the J end by 11 bases, with 12 bases between. Germline values: CDR1 LGHDT, CDR2 YNNKEL (reference sequence). The CDR3 DNA follows: TGTGCCAGCAGCCAAGATGTGGGCCAAGAGCAGTATTTT. Translated: CASSQDVGQEQYF.

This chain connects TRBV9 to TRBJ1-3, with TRBD1 matching over 9 bases. This CDR3 is built from 12 residues. V was pared by 0 bases and J by 14 bases, with 3 bases of the junction left unmatched. Germline-derived CDR1 and CDR2 are SGDLS and YYNGEE. The CDR3 here is CASSVVGQGLYF. The CDR3 coding sequence is TGTGCCAGCAGCGTAGTGGGACAGGGCCTATATTTT.

The chain combines TRBV9 with TRBJ2-7, with 10 bases lining up with TRBD1. V lost 2 bases and J lost 3; bases outside the gene matches: 5. The CDR3 consists of 15 residues. CDR1 and CDR2 (germline): SGDLS, YYNGEE. CDR3 DNA sequence: TGTGCCAGCAGCGTCGGACAGGGGGATAACTACGAGCAGTACTTC. Encoded protein: CASSVGQGDNYEQYF. Full variable domain (remainder filled in from reference TRBV9 and TRBJ2-7): DSGVTQTPKHLITATGQRVTLRCSPRSGDLSVYWYQQSLDQGLQFLIQYYNGEERAKGNILERFSAQQFPDLHSELNLSSLELGDSALYFCASSVGQGDNYEQYFGPGTRLTVT.

The chain is built from TRBV2 and TRBJ1-1; D not certain. Trimming removed 1 base from V and 11 bases from J, with 14 bases in between. CDR1 SNHLY and CDR2 FYNNEI come from the germline V gene. This CDR3 has 13 amino acids. The CDR3 DNA reads as TGTGCCAGCAGTGAAGGGCAGGCGCTTTTGGCTTTCTTT. Translation gives CASSEGQALLAFF.

The rearrangement links TRBV6-6 to TRBJ1-1; TRBD1 matches 8 bases. With 5 bases clipped from V and 1 base from J, the junction kept 6 bases outside the gene matches. From germline, CDR1 is MNHNY and CDR2 SVGAGI (reference sequence). The CDR3 has 15 amino acids. CDR3 loop: CASSLLGTGNTEAFF. CDR3 nucleotides: TGTGCCAGCAGTCTTCTTGGGACAGGGAACACTGAAGCTTTCTTT.

The J gene is TRBJ2-1, the V gene TRBV28, with TRBD1 as a possible D gene (6 bases). Trimming pared 10 bases from V and 9 bases from J, leaving 19 bases between. This CDR3 is 13 amino acids long. CDR1 MDHEN and CDR2 SYDVKM come from the germline V gene. CDR3 region: CATNRDRLTEQFF. CDR3 coding DNA: TGTGCCACCAACAGGGATCGGTTGACTGAGCAGTTCTTC.

The CDR3 is CASSTGGFEGYGYTF. In DNA, the CDR3 is TGTGCCAGCAGTACAGGGGGCTTTGAGGGATATGGCTACACCTTC. The V gene is TRBV6-5, the J gene TRBJ1-2; TRBD1 matches 9 bases. V gave up 5 bases and J gave up 5 bases; unmatched junction bases: 9. Looked up from germline, CDR1 is MNHEY and CDR2 is SVGAGI. This CDR3 is built from 15 residues.

The rearrangement uses TRBV5-6 and TRBJ2-1; D remains ambiguous. Germline V CDR1 and CDR2: SGHDT, YYEEEE. This CDR3 is built from 13 residues. The V end was cut by 4 bases, the J end by 6 bases, with 11 bases between. The CDR3 protein is CASSPYLSNEQFF. The CDR3 DNA follows: TGTGCCAGCAGCCCCTACCTTAGCAATGAGCAGTTCTTC.

The rearrangement uses TRBV11-2 and TRBJ1-4; 9 nucleotides line up with TRBD1. Per the germline V gene, CDR1 is SGHAT and CDR2 is FQNNGV. V lost 3 bases, J lost 7 bases, and 3 bases stayed unmatched. The CDR3 sequence is 14 residues long. Here the CDR3 reads CASSFTGGSEKLFF. The CDR3 nucleotides read TGTGCCAGCAGCTTTACAGGGGGCTCTGAAAAACTGTTTTTT. Supplemented by reference TRBV11-2 and TRBJ1-4, the full variable domain reads EAGVAQSPRYKIIEKRQSVAFWCNPISGHATLYWYQQILGQGPKLLIQFQNNGVVDDSQLPKDRFSAERLKGVDSTLKIQPAKLEDSAVYLCASSFTGGSEKLFFGSGTQLSVL.

The genes are TRBV6-5 and TRBJ2-5; tentatively, D is TRBD1 (6 bases). CDR1 and CDR2 from the germline V gene are MNHEY and SVGAGI. Trimming pared 4 bases from V and 6 bases from J, leaving 15 bases between. CDR3 length equals 14 residues. CDR3 sequence (DNA): TGTGCCAGCAGTTCTCCAGGGGATTTAAAGACCCAGTACTTC. It specifies CASSSPGDLKTQYF.

The CDR3 loop is CATSPGRGNHEQYF. The CDR3 coding sequence is TGTGCCACCAGCCCGGGGCGGGGAAATCACGAGCAGTACTTC. The chain uses TRBV15 and TRBJ2-7; D may be TRBD2 (6 bases). V was cut by 5 bases and J by 5 bases, with 16 bases left in between. Germline CDR1 and CDR2: LNHNV and YYDKDF (reference sequence). The CDR3 extends over 14 amino acids. The entire variable domain, with the rest obtained from reference TRBV15 and TRBJ2-7, is as follows: DAMVIQNPRYQVTQFGKPVTLSCSQTLNHNVMYWYQQKSSQAPKLLFHYYDKDFNNEADTPDNFQSRRPNTSFCFLDIRSPGLGDTAMYLCATSPGRGNHEQYFGPGTRLTVT.

The CDR3 nucleotides are TGTGCCAGCAGCCGCGACAGGTACTCCTACAATGAGCAGTTCTTC. It is translated as CASSRDRYSYNEQFF. V is TRBV7-2 and J is TRBJ2-1; tentative D call: TRBD1 (6 bases). Germline CDR1 SGHTA, CDR2 FQGNSA. The CDR3 consists of 15 residues. Trimming took off 5 bases at V and 0 bases at J, with 11 bases between the two ends.